The source of this T cell receptor (beta chain) is a study of T cell responses to AZD1222 COVID-19 vaccine. Sequencing was performed with immunoSEQ multiplex PCR; in TCRdb, only in-frame clones are kept and a portion is missing. The listing records about 140,000 clones. Study-wide results and caveats: Sampled repertoires all dated from after the peak T cell response. With dominance at 160-218 and 743-854, vaccine-associated CD4 TCRs spanned spike.

On this clone: The antigen remains unidentified.

Sequencing was carried out using peripheral blood. The TCR sequence derives from an adult in good health.

The chain's CDR3 is CASSELGGVADTQYF. CDR3 nucleotides: TGTGCCAGCAGCGAACTCGGAGGGGTGGCAGATACGCAGTATTTT. The V and J genes are TRBV25-1 and TRBJ2-3; a weak D match, TRBD2 (6 bases). Germline-derived CDR1 and CDR2 are MGHDK and SYGVNS. The CDR3 loop spans 15 amino acids. Trimming stripped 6 bases from V and 4 bases from J, with 17 bases between.